These 24 T cell receptor beta chains were sequenced from one sample in a study of Tregs in tolerant kidney transplant recipients. Sequenced by immunoSEQ multiplex PCR; TCRdb stores in-frame clones only, minus some. The profile shows around 70,000 clones, over 85% of them singletons. This specimen consisted of CD8+ T cells from blood, obtained before the transplant. These receptor sequences come from a human donor who received a combined kidney and bone marrow transplant.

This clone occurred once. The chain links TRBV30 to TRBJ2-7; 7 bases align to TRBD1. J was trimmed by 5 bases and V by 7 bases; bases with no gene match: 8. Germline CDR1 is GTSNPN and CDR2 is SVGIG (reference sequence). The length of the CDR3 is 12 residues. CDR3 protein: CASETGSDEQYF. CDR3 DNA: TGTGCCTCGGAGACAGGGTCGGACGAGCAGTACTTC.

The chain links TRBV27 to TRBJ1-1, with D hard to call. Trimming removed 5 bases from V and 11 bases from J, with 18 bases in between. The CDR3 runs 13 residues. Germline values: CDR1 MNHEY, CDR2 SMNVEV (reference sequence). The CDR3 spells CASSERWVSAAFF. In DNA, the CDR3 is TGTGCCAGCAGTGAGCGTTGGGTGTCGGCTGCTTTCTTT.

This clone has a handful of counts. The chain links TRBV4-1 to TRBJ1-6; a possible D gene is TRBD1 (6 bases). Germline V gene sequence: CDR1 MGHRA, CDR2 YSYEKL. The CDR3 runs to 15 residues. The V gene lost 2 bases and the J gene lost 9 bases, with 14 bases spanning the gap. The CDR3 here is CASSQMGQGRSPLHF. The DNA for the CDR3 is TGCGCCAGCAGCCAAATGGGGCAGGGGCGTTCACCCCTCCACTTT.

The gene calls are TRBV7-8 and TRBJ1-5; possibly TRBD1 for D (5 bases). The CDR3 is 16 residues long. Germline values: CDR1 SGHVS, CDR2 FQNEAQ. V was clipped by 5 bases and J by 7 bases, with 21 bases between them. This CDR3 is CASSPPDFGGGQPQHF. DNA for the CDR3: TGTGCCAGCAGCCCCCCAGATTTTGGGGGAGGGCAGCCCCAGCATTTT.

The chain uses TRBV5-6 and TRBJ1-2; a weak D match, TRBD1 (5 bases). The CDR3 is 16 amino acids. V lost 5 bases to trimming and J lost 6 bases, with 23 bases between them. The V gene's germline CDR1 is SGHDT and CDR2 YYEEEE. The CDR3 here is CASSFGTPRTPDGYTF. The CDR3 DNA sequence: TGTGCCAGCAGTTTCGGGACTCCCCGCACCCCAGATGGCTACACCTTC.

The J gene is TRBJ2-3, the V gene TRBV5-6, with a possible D match to TRBD1 (6 bases). Germline CDR1 and CDR2: SGHDT and YYEEEE. This CDR3 is 17 amino acids long. The ends were cut back, 2 bases at V and 2 bases at J, with 18 bases in the middle. The CDR3 spells CASSFNLEGGFTDTQYF. The CDR3 coding sequence is TGTGCCAGCAGCTTTAATTTAGAAGGGGGATTCACAGATACGCAGTATTTT.

The gene calls are TRBV19 and TRBJ2-1; 9 positions agree with TRBD2. Trimming at V came to 6 bases and at J to 8 bases, leaving 5 bases not matched to a gene. CDR3 size: 13 residues. Germline assignment: CDR1 LNHDA and CDR2 SQIVND (reference sequence). CDR3 sequence (DNA): TGTGCCAGTAGGGTAAGGACTAGCGATGAGCAGTTCTTC. Its translation: CASRVRTSDEQFF.

Concerning this clone: Compared with germline, one end of the junction differs, possibly owing to a read error. This specimen includes other DNA sequences encoding the same CDR3. This rearrangement joins TRBV6-1 to TRBJ1-6; D possibly corresponds to TRBD1 (6 bases). Germline V gene sequence: CDR1 MNHNS, CDR2 SASEGT. The CDR3 contains 17 residues. CDR3 sequence: CASSEWVGAEDNSPLHF. The CDR3 DNA sequence: TGTGCCAGCAGTGAATGGGTGGGGGCCGAGGATAATTCCCCCCTCCACTTT.

The chain joins TRBV2 to TRBJ1-2; D remains ambiguous. V was shortened by 4 bases and J by 9 bases, with 9 bases between the two germline ends. Germline V lookup: CDR1 SNHLY, CDR2 FYNNEI. The CDR3 runs to 11 residues. The CDR3, as DNA: TGTGCCAGCAGTGTAACGGGTAGCTACACCTTC. Translating it yields CASSVTGSYTF. The full variable domain, in which reference TRBV2 and TRBJ1-2 provide the parts outside the CDR3, is EPEVTQTPSHQVTQMGQEVILRCVPISNHLYFYWYRQILGQKVEFLVSFYNNEISEKSEIFDDQFSVERPDGSNFTLKIRSTKLEDSAMYFCASSVTGSYTFGSGTRLTVV.

CDR3 loop: CASSQDGGGLSSYEQYF. CDR3 sequence (DNA): TGTGCCAGCAGCCAAGATGGGGGGGGGCTCAGCTCCTACGAGCAGTACTTC. J is TRBJ2-7 and V is TRBV4-2, with D possibly being TRBD2 (7 bases). This CDR3 spans 17 amino acids. V gave up 0 bases and J gave up 0 bases, with 15 bases separating them. The germline CDR1 and CDR2 sequences are LGHNA and YNFKEQ.

This sequence joins TRBV27 and TRBJ2-5, with 8 bases lining up with TRBD2. The CDR3 has 15 residues. The J segment lost 0 bases and the V segment lost 7 bases, leaving 7 bases of the junction unmatched. Germline-derived CDR1 and CDR2 are MNHEY and SMNVEV (reference sequence). CDR3 in DNA: TGTGCCAGCATGGCTTGGCGGGGGGACCAAGAGACCCAGTACTTC. It specifies CASMAWRGDQETQYF.

The V and J genes are TRBV4-1 and TRBJ2-7; D is uncertain. Trimming removed 0 bases from V and 0 bases from J, with 6 bases in between. From germline, CDR1 is MGHRA and CDR2 YSYEKL. This CDR3 region has 14 residues. Here the CDR3 DNA reads TGCGCCAGCAGCCAAGATGGCGGCTCCTACGAGCAGTACTTC. It encodes CASSQDGGSYEQYF.

As for this clone: Distinct nucleotide sequences in the sample also encode this CDR3. The V gene is TRBV5-1, the J gene TRBJ1-1, with unresolved D. Germline V CDR1 and CDR2: SGHRS, YFSETQ. The length of the CDR3 is 13 residues. V lost 0 bases to trimming and J lost 4 bases, with 7 bases between them. CDR3 bases: TGCGCCAGCAGCTTGGTTGGCCTCACTGAAGCTTTCTTT. Residues: CASSLVGLTEAFF. The whole variable domain, remainder taken from reference TRBV5-1 and TRBJ1-1, is KAGVTQTPRYLIKTRGQQVTLSCSPISGHRSVSWYQQTPGQGLQFLFEYFSETQRNKGNFPGRFSGRQFSNSRSEMNVSTLELGDSALYLCASSLVGLTEAFFGQGTRLTVV.

This clone was recorded only once. CDR3 bases: TGTGCCAGCAGCTTAGTGGGACAGCAATATGGCTACACCTTC. Its translation: CASSLVGQQYGYTF. V usage is TRBV11-2 and J usage is TRBJ1-2; 7 bases agree with TRBD1. The germline V gene encodes CDR1 SGHAT and CDR2 FQNNGV. The CDR3 extends over 14 amino acids. The V gene end was trimmed by 1 base and the J gene end by 5 bases; junction bases not matched to a gene: 4.

The rearrangement links TRBV10-3 to TRBJ2-3; D is possibly TRBD1 (6 bases). V was trimmed by 2 bases and J by 2 bases, leaving 17 bases between them. CDR1 and CDR2 (germline): ENHRY, SYGVKD. The CDR3 has 17 amino acids. The CDR3 spells CAISEPDRVKFTDTQYF. The CDR3 DNA follows: TGTGCCATCAGTGAGCCGGACAGAGTGAAGTTCACAGATACGCAGTATTTT.

The chain has TRBV5-4 and TRBJ2-7; possible D gene TRBD2, 6 bases. The germline gives CDR1 SGHNT, CDR2 YYREEE (reference sequence). The CDR3 spans 16 residues. The ends were cut back, 0 bases at V and 1 base at J, with 14 bases in the middle. The CDR3 DNA reads TGTGCCAGCAGCTTGGTTGGTACTAGCAGGTCCTACGAGCAGTACTTC. Its translation: CASSLVGTSRSYEQYF. The full variable domain, rest sourced from reference TRBV5-4 and TRBJ2-7, is ETGVTQSPTHLIKTRGQQVTLRCSSQSGHNTVSWYQQALGQGPQFIFQYYREEENGRGNFPPRFSGLQFPNYSSELNVNALELDDSALYLCASSLVGTSRSYEQYFGPGTRLTVT.

The rearrangement links TRBV4-3 to TRBJ1-1; D perhaps matches TRBD1 (5 bases). V was clipped by 1 base and J by 2 bases, with 17 bases between them. This CDR3 has 17 amino acids. Germline V gene lookup returns CDR1 LGHNA and CDR2 YSLEER. CDR3 sequence (DNA): TGCGCCAGCAGCCAAGTATCGGGACTTTCCCGAAACACTGAAGCTTTCTTT. This translates into CASSQVSGLSRNTEAFF.

This chain connects TRBV27 to TRBJ2-4; D possibly corresponds to TRBD2 (6 bases). The germline V and J ends were trimmed by 0 bases and 12 bases, with 12 bases remaining between them. CDR1 and CDR2 from the germline V gene are MNHEY and SMNVEV (reference sequence). The CDR3 contains 13 residues. The CDR3 region has the DNA TGTGCCAGCAGTTTATCCGAGGAGGGGAGTCAGTACTTC. This codes for CASSLSEEGSQYF.

The genes are TRBV2 and TRBJ1-2; TRBD1 is a possible D gene (5 bases). V was trimmed by 6 bases and J by 0 bases, leaving 14 bases between them. This CDR3 region has 15 residues. Looked up from germline, CDR1 is SNHLY and CDR2 is FYNNEI. In nucleotides, the CDR3 is TGTGCCAGCAGCCCTAAGACAGTCGCTAACTATGGCTACACCTTC. Amino acids: CASSPKTVANYGYTF.

This clone has a single count. The chain is built from TRBV9 and TRBJ2-3; a weak D match, TRBD2 (5 bases). Germline V gene lookup returns CDR1 SGDLS and CDR2 YYNGEE. This CDR3 has 14 amino acids. With 5 bases removed from V and 1 base from J, the gap between germline ends came to 11 bases. CDR3 sequence reads: CASRGGLGTDTQYF. The CDR3 DNA follows: TGTGCCAGCAGGGGCGGGTTGGGCACAGATACGCAGTATTTT.

The chain recombines TRBV7-9 with TRBJ2-1; 11 positions match TRBD1. The trim removed 5 bases at V and 5 bases at J, leaving 8 bases unmatched. The CDR3 covers 16 residues. CDR1 is SEHNR and CDR2 is FQNEAQ in the germline V gene (reference sequence). CDR3 protein: CASSHRTGGRNNEQFF. The CDR3 nucleotides read TGTGCCAGCAGCCACCGGACAGGGGGCCGGAACAATGAGCAGTTCTTC.

This clone was counted once. The CDR3 coding sequence is TGTGCCAGCAGTTTAGCGATTTCCTACAATGAGCAGTTCTTC. The encoded protein is CASSLAISYNEQFF. The chain recombines TRBV27 with TRBJ2-1; D unresolved. V lost 2 bases and J lost 1, with 6 bases in between. The CDR3 is made up of 14 amino acids. Germline assignment: CDR1 MNHEY and CDR2 SMNVEV (reference sequence).

The chain uses TRBV29-1 and TRBJ1-1; no reliable D call. Trimming took off 7 bases at V and 1 base at J, with 10 bases between the two ends. CDR1 and CDR2 (germline): SQVTM, ANQGSEA. This CDR3 has 12 residues. CDR3 sequence: CSALTENTEAFF. The CDR3 nucleotides are TGCAGCGCCCTAACAGAGAACACTGAAGCTTTCTTT.

V usage is TRBV6-5 and J usage is TRBJ2-7, with 7 nucleotides matching TRBD1. After removal of 0 bases from V and 3 bases from J, the junction contained 8 bases not matched to a gene. Germline assignment: CDR1 MNHEY and CDR2 SVGAGI. CDR3 size: 16 residues. In nucleotides, the CDR3 is TGTGCCAGCAGTTACTCTTCGGGACAGACCTTCTACGAGCAGTACTTC. As protein: CASSYSSGQTFYEQYF.